A selection of T cell receptor beta chains follows, all from one sample in a study of T-cell reconstitution after alpha-beta-depleted transplantation in children. TCRdb fed the PCR reads into MiXCR, producing one record per CDR3 protein. The sample lists some 460,000 distinct CDR3 sequences, 15% to 20% occurring once. The sequencing here drew on PBMCs, mostly from graft donor cells, taken 360 days after TCRalphabeta/CD19-depleted stem cell transplant. These receptor sequences come from a boy younger than two who had a stem cell transplant for Wiskott-Aldrich syndrome, so the T cells may come from the graft donor. The CDR3 runs from the conserved cysteine through the conserved F or W. The order of the fields is D gene, V gene, J gene, clone size, CDR3 protein, CDR3 DNA. D genes are given only for firm matches. Expanded clones get a size class; other rows say once, few or many, or leave the size out.

D gene: .
V gene: TRBV14
J gene: TRBJ2-2
clone size: .
CDR3 protein: CASSRALKGRVPGELFF
CDR3 DNA: TGTGCCAGCAGCCGAGCGTTGAAGGGAAGAGTTCCCGGGGAGCTGTTTTTT

D gene: .
V gene: TRBV30
J gene: TRBJ2-1
clone size: .
CDR3 protein: CAWSSLVDEQFF
CDR3 DNA: TGTGCCTGGAGTAGCCTAGTTGATGAGCAGTTCTTC

D gene: .
V gene: TRBV20-1
J gene: TRBJ2-3
clone size: .
CDR3 protein: CSASTRGTDTQYF
CDR3 DNA: TGCAGTGCTTCGACACGGGGCACAGATACGCAGTATTTT

D gene: .
V gene: TRBV5-1
J gene: TRBJ1-2
clone size: few
CDR3 protein: CASSLAQGMGGYTF
CDR3 DNA: TGCGCCAGCAGCTTGGCCCAGGGGATGGGGGGCTACACCTTC

D gene: TRBD1
V gene: TRBV12-3/TRBV12-4
J gene: TRBJ1-5
clone size: many
CDR3 protein: CASSSQGGWSQPQHF
CDR3 DNA: TGTGCCAGCAGTTCCCAGGGGGGCTGGAGTCAGCCCCAGCATTTT

D gene: .
V gene: TRBV7-9
J gene: TRBJ2-6
clone size: many
CDR3 protein: CASSVPGYGANVLTF
CDR3 DNA: TGTGCCAGCAGCGTCCCAGGGTATGGGGCCAACGTCCTGACTTTC

D gene: .
V gene: TRBV5-1
J gene: TRBJ2-1
clone size: .
CDR3 protein: CASSTERSSYNEQFF
CDR3 DNA: TGCGCCAGCTCCACTGAACGGAGCTCCTACAATGAGCAGTTCTTC

D gene: TRBD1
V gene: TRBV6-5
J gene: TRBJ2-5
clone size: .
CDR3 protein: CASSSPGQGKETQYF
CDR3 DNA: TGTGCCAGCAGTTCCCCGGGACAGGGAAAAGAGACCCAGTACTTC

D gene: TRBD2
V gene: TRBV29-1
J gene: TRBJ2-3
clone size: few
CDR3 protein: CSVGGRAIDTQYF
CDR3 DNA: TGCAGCGTGGGCGGGAGGGCCATAGATACGCAGTATTTT

D gene: TRBD1
V gene: TRBV10-3
J gene: TRBJ2-5
clone size: .
CDR3 protein: CAIATGGQETQYF
CDR3 DNA: TGTGCCATCGCGACAGGGGGTCAAGAGACCCAGTACTTC

D gene: .
V gene: TRBV4-1
J gene: TRBJ2-1
clone size: .
CDR3 protein: CASSQEGRSRYNEQFF
CDR3 DNA: TGCGCCAGCAGCCAAGAAGGTAGGTCCAGATACAATGAGCAGTTCTTC

D gene: TRBD2
V gene: TRBV19
J gene: TRBJ2-3
clone size: .
CDR3 protein: CASSISGRGTDTQYF
CDR3 DNA: TGTGCCAGTAGTATATCGGGGAGGGGCACAGATACGCAGTATTTT

D gene: .
V gene: TRBV5-1
J gene: TRBJ2-2
clone size: few
CDR3 protein: CASTFDQLGIGELFF
CDR3 DNA: TGCGCCAGCACCTTCGATCAACTAGGTATCGGGGAGCTGTTTTTT

D gene: .
V gene: TRBV2
J gene: TRBJ1-5
clone size: few
CDR3 protein: CASKGDSNQPQHF
CDR3 DNA: TGTGCCAGCAAGGGCGATAGCAATCAGCCCCAGCATTTT

D gene: TRBD2
V gene: TRBV4-1
J gene: TRBJ2-1
clone size: few
CDR3 protein: CASSQAWTSGGAWEQFF
CDR3 DNA: TGCGCCAGCAGCCAAGCGTGGACTAGCGGGGGGGCTTGGGAGCAGTTCTTC

D gene: .
V gene: TRBV12-3/TRBV12-4
J gene: TRBJ2-1
clone size: few
CDR3 protein: CASSLMGSNEQFF
CDR3 DNA: TGTGCCAGCAGTTTAATGGGTAGCAATGAGCAGTTCTTC

D gene: TRBD1
V gene: TRBV28
J gene: TRBJ2-5
clone size: .
CDR3 protein: CASSPPGTGKETQYF
CDR3 DNA: TGTGCCAGCAGTCCCCCGGGGACAGGGAAAGAGACCCAGTACTTC

D gene: TRBD2
V gene: TRBV20-1
J gene: TRBJ2-1
clone size: .
CDR3 protein: CSARIRGLAGHEQFF
CDR3 DNA: TGCAGTGCTAGGATTAGGGGACTAGCGGGACATGAGCAGTTCTTC

D gene: TRBD1
V gene: TRBV5-1
J gene: TRBJ2-7
clone size: .
CDR3 protein: CASSLGGQIIYEQYF
CDR3 DNA: TGCGCCAGCAGCTTGGGGGGACAGATTATCTACGAGCAGTACTTC

D gene: .
V gene: TRBV11-2
J gene: TRBJ2-1
clone size: .
CDR3 protein: CASSPQQGYNEQFF
CDR3 DNA: TGTGCCAGCAGCCCGCAACAGGGATACAATGAGCAGTTCTTC

D gene: .
V gene: TRBV28
J gene: TRBJ2-2
clone size: few
CDR3 protein: CASRSRLGTGELFF
CDR3 DNA: TGTGCCAGCAGGTCCAGGCTGGGCACCGGGGAGCTGTTTTTT

D gene: TRBD2
V gene: TRBV12-3/TRBV12-4
J gene: TRBJ2-1
clone size: .
CDR3 protein: CASSLILAGGHYNEQFF
CDR3 DNA: TGTGCCAGCAGTTTAATACTAGCGGGGGGCCATTACAATGAGCAGTTCTTC

D gene: .
V gene: TRBV13
J gene: TRBJ2-7
clone size: few
CDR3 protein: CASSSGTESSYEQYF
CDR3 DNA: TGTGCCAGCAGCTCAGGGACTGAGAGCTCCTACGAGCAGTACTTC

D gene: .
V gene: TRBV12-3/TRBV12-4
J gene: TRBJ2-7
clone size: .
CDR3 protein: CASSFTGADYEQYF
CDR3 DNA: TGTGCCAGCAGTTTTACCGGTGCCGATTACGAGCAGTACTTC

D gene: .
V gene: TRBV24-1
J gene: TRBJ2-5
clone size: .
CDR3 protein: CATSDSRAFTETQYF
CDR3 DNA: TGTGCCACCAGTGATTCTCGGGCCTTCACGGAGACCCAGTACTTC

D gene: TRBD2
V gene: TRBV5-1
J gene: TRBJ2-1
clone size: .
CDR3 protein: CASSFVLAGSYNEQFF
CDR3 DNA: TGCGCCAGCAGCTTTGTACTAGCGGGGTCCTACAATGAGCAGTTCTTC

D gene: .
V gene: TRBV18
J gene: TRBJ2-1
clone size: few
CDR3 protein: CASSPKTPSDLLGHEQFF
CDR3 DNA: TGTGCCAGCTCACCAAAGACACCTTCGGACCTCCTGGGGCATGAGCAGTTCTTC

D gene: .
V gene: TRBV5-1
J gene: TRBJ2-6
clone size: few
CDR3 protein: CASSPGSSSGANVLTF
CDR3 DNA: TGCGCCAGCAGCCCTGGGAGTTCGTCTGGGGCCAACGTCCTGACTTTC

D gene: .
V gene: TRBV5-1
J gene: TRBJ2-2
clone size: .
CDR3 protein: CASSLAVPTVTGWATGELFF
CDR3 DNA: TGCGCCAGCAGCTTGGCCGTCCCAACGGTCACAGGGTGGGCAACCGGGGAGCTGTTTTTT

D gene: .
V gene: TRBV5-1
J gene: TRBJ2-2
clone size: many
CDR3 protein: CASRRESQNTGELFF
CDR3 DNA: TGCGCCAGCAGGAGGGAATCTCAGAACACCGGGGAGCTGTTTTTT

D gene: .
V gene: TRBV5-6
J gene: TRBJ1-1
clone size: .
CDR3 protein: CASSLGTSEAFF
CDR3 DNA: TGTGCCAGCAGCTTGGGGACATCTGAAGCTTTCTTT

D gene: TRBD2
V gene: TRBV6-2/TRBV6-3
J gene: TRBJ2-3
clone size: .
CDR3 protein: CASSYGAGDPDTQYF
CDR3 DNA: TGTGCCAGCAGTTACGGGGCGGGAGATCCAGATACGCAGTATTTT

D gene: TRBD1
V gene: TRBV29-1
J gene: TRBJ2-1
clone size: few
CDR3 protein: CSTIQDRGGNEQFF
CDR3 DNA: TGCAGTACCATTCAGGACAGGGGTGGCAATGAGCAGTTCTTC

D gene: .
V gene: TRBV6-2/TRBV6-3
J gene: TRBJ2-7
clone size: .
CDR3 protein: CACRGSGAYEQYF
CDR3 DNA: TGTGCCTGCCGAGGAAGCGGCGCCTACGAGCAGTACTTC

D gene: .
V gene: TRBV24-1
J gene: TRBJ2-5
clone size: once
CDR3 protein: CATSGDRPQETQYF
CDR3 DNA: TGTGCCACCAGTGGGGACCGGCCCCAAGAGACCCAGTACTTC

D gene: .
V gene: TRBV5-5
J gene: TRBJ2-4
clone size: few
CDR3 protein: CASSFGVGSWAKNIQYF
CDR3 DNA: TGTGCCAGCAGCTTTGGGGTGGGTAGTTGGGCCAAAAACATTCAGTACTTC

D gene: .
V gene: TRBV12-3/TRBV12-4
J gene: TRBJ1-2
clone size: .
CDR3 protein: CASSPKGGSYGYTF
CDR3 DNA: TGTGCCAGCAGTCCCAAAGGGGGATCCTATGGCTACACCTTC

D gene: .
V gene: TRBV12-3/TRBV12-4
J gene: TRBJ2-1
clone size: many
CDR3 protein: CASSYQVRANEQFF
CDR3 DNA: TGTGCCAGCAGTTACCAGGTGCGGGCGAATGAGCAGTTCTTC

D gene: .
V gene: TRBV6-2/TRBV6-3
J gene: TRBJ2-7
clone size: many
CDR3 protein: CASSYPDSSYEQYF
CDR3 DNA: TGTGCCAGCAGTTACCCGGACAGCTCCTACGAGCAGTACTTC

D gene: .
V gene: TRBV13
J gene: TRBJ2-7
clone size: .
CDR3 protein: CASILGSYEQYF
CDR3 DNA: TGTGCCAGCATCTTAGGCTCCTACGAGCAGTACTTC

D gene: TRBD1
V gene: TRBV7-6
J gene: TRBJ2-5
clone size: .
CDR3 protein: CASSFNRGLGGTQYF
CDR3 DNA: TGTGCCAGCAGCTTCAACAGGGGGCTAGGTGGGACCCAGTACTTC

D gene: TRBD2
V gene: TRBV12-3/TRBV12-4
J gene: TRBJ2-5
clone size: .
CDR3 protein: CASSFWGLAVETQYF
CDR3 DNA: TGTGCCAGCAGTTTTTGGGGACTAGCCGTGGAGACCCAGTACTTC

D gene: .
V gene: TRBV27
J gene: TRBJ2-7
clone size: few
CDR3 protein: CASTNSYEQYF
CDR3 DNA: TGTGCCAGCACCAACTCCTACGAGCAGTACTTC

D gene: .
V gene: TRBV29-1
J gene: TRBJ2-2
clone size: few
CDR3 protein: CSVESEAGELFF
CDR3 DNA: TGCAGCGTTGAATCGGAAGCCGGGGAGCTGTTTTTT

D gene: .
V gene: TRBV12-3/TRBV12-4
J gene: TRBJ1-2
clone size: few
CDR3 protein: CASSLTVGGYGYTF
CDR3 DNA: TGTGCCAGCTCGCTCACAGTGGGGGGCTATGGCTACACCTTC

D gene: TRBD1
V gene: TRBV6-5
J gene: TRBJ2-1
clone size: few
CDR3 protein: CASSYAPGQHSNEQFF
CDR3 DNA: TGTGCCAGCAGTTACGCGCCGGGACAGCATAGCAATGAGCAGTTCTTC

D gene: TRBD1
V gene: TRBV7-2
J gene: TRBJ2-7
clone size: .
CDR3 protein: CASSLGLGQGYYEQYF
CDR3 DNA: TGTGCCAGCAGCTTAGGGCTGGGACAGGGGTACTACGAGCAGTACTTC

D gene: .
V gene: TRBV2
J gene: TRBJ2-3
clone size: few
CDR3 protein: CASSEVADTQYF
CDR3 DNA: TGTGCCAGCAGTGAAGTGGCAGATACGCAGTATTTT